This T cell receptor beta chain was documented in a study of cytomegalovirus exposure and HLA in healthy donors. Of note for this clone: Its antigen is as yet unknown.

Study findings and constraints: Clonal expansion, a later analysis showed, was greater in HLA-associated TCR beta chains than in equally common others. In an earlier analysis, productive rearrangement rates for most beta V segments clustered near 87% or 30%. Among the most significant clusters, several appeared linked to common viral pathogens in a later analysis.

It was with 60 Vbeta and 13 Jbeta primers that the PCR ran. This table comes from immunoSEQ multiplex PCR, and its TCRdb copy is limited to in-frame clones, with some not included. The sample shows roughly 100,000 clones, 60% to 80% of them seen only once. The sequencing input was PBMCs. The sequence came from a man aged 55 to 70 in good health and CMV-seropositive.

The CDR3 region is CSAGEQMNTEAFF. The DNA for the CDR3 is TGCAGCGCCGGCGAACAGATGAACACTGAAGCTTTCTTT. The V and J genes are TRBV29-1 and TRBJ1-1; D uncertain. Germline loops: CDR1 SQVTM, CDR2 ANQGSEA. Trimming shortened V by 7 bases and J by 0 bases, and 12 bases separated the two germline ends. This CDR3 is built from 13 residues. Filled out from reference TRBV29-1 and TRBJ1-1, the complete variable domain reads SAVISQKPSRDICQRGTSLTIQCQVDSQVTMMFWYRQQPGQSLTLIATANQGSEATYESGFVIDKFPISRPNLTFSTLTVSNMSPEDSSIYLCSAGEQMNTEAFFGQGTRLTVV.